One and the same sample provided the 9 T cell receptor beta chains below, sequenced in a study of T cell changes during pregnancy in multiple sclerosis. The table came from immunoSEQ multiplex PCR; TCRdb's copy has only in-frame clones and leaves some out. The sample lists about 28,000 clones, just over 90% seen once, with roughly 0.4% in the top ten. Sequencing was performed on CD4+ T cells from peripheral blood mononuclear cells, taken after pregnancy. Receptors originate from a female donor with multiple sclerosis, enrolled in a pregnancy study.

This chain links TRBV5-1 with TRBJ2-5; 12 bases fit TRBD1. V lost 4 bases and J lost 4; bases outside the gene matches: 5. Germline CDR1 and CDR2: SGHRS and YFSETQ. The length of the CDR3 is 15 residues. CDR3 region: CASSRDRGRGETQYF. In nucleotides, the CDR3 is TGCGCCAGCAGCAGGGACAGGGGGCGCGGAGAGACCCAGTACTTC.

In its sample, this clone was seen a few times. This chain joins TRBV2 and TRBJ1-1; 9 bases fit TRBD1. The CDR3 is made up of 12 amino acids. Germline loops: CDR1 SNHLY, CDR2 FYNNEI. Trimming removed 8 bases from V and 3 bases from J; junction bases left unmatched: 1. The CDR3 loop reads CASGTGHTEAFF. DNA of the CDR3: TGTGCCAGCGGGACAGGGCACACTGAAGCTTTCTTT.

The rearrangement uses TRBV10-3 and TRBJ1-1; 7 bases are shared with TRBD1. Trimming removed 7 bases from V and 3 bases from J; junction bases left unmatched: 11. Per the germline V gene, CDR1 is ENHRY and CDR2 is SYGVKD. The CDR3 extends over 15 amino acids. The CDR3 region has the DNA TGTGCCATCAAACATACAGGGGATATGGACACTGAAGCTTTCTTT. Protein: CAIKHTGDMDTEAFF.

The rearrangement links TRBV5-1 to TRBJ2-7; D gene unclear. This CDR3 region has 13 residues. V shed 4 bases and J shed 2 bases, with 10 bases lying between them. Germline values: CDR1 SGHRS, CDR2 YFSETQ. CDR3 DNA sequence: TGCGCCAGCAGCCTCGACATGGCCTACGAGCAGTACTTC. Translated, it gives CASSLDMAYEQYF.

The CDR3 spells CASAPSGGTEAFF. CDR3 nucleotide sequence: TGTGCTAGTGCCCCCTCGGGGGGCACTGAAGCTTTCTTT. V usage is TRBV12-5 and J usage is TRBJ1-1; D might be TRBD1 (5 bases). The germline V gene has CDR1 LGHNT and CDR2 FRNRAP. V lost 7 bases and J lost 4, with 13 bases in between. There are 13 residues in the CDR3.

V is TRBV7-9 and J is TRBJ2-1, with 8 bases that match TRBD1. Germline V gene sequence: CDR1 SEHNR, CDR2 FQNEAQ (reference sequence). Trimming cost V 5 bases and J 6 bases; bases outside gene matches: 6. CDR3 length: 14 amino acids. Written as DNA, the CDR3 is TGTGCCAGCAGCGGGACGACAGGGGCCAATGAGCAGTTCTTC. Residues: CASSGTTGANEQFF.

The chain combines TRBV9 with TRBJ2-6; TRBD1 agrees at 8 bases. The CDR3 sequence is 15 residues long. Germline V gene data show CDR1 as SGDLS and CDR2 as YYNGEE. Trimming took 3 bases from V and 2 from J; bases not matched to a gene: 1. CDR3 nucleotide sequence: TGTGCCAGCAGCGGACAGGGGACTGGGGCCAACGTCCTGACTTTC. Translating gives CASSGQGTGANVLTF.

The chain uses TRBV2 and TRBJ2-1, with TRBD2 matching 15 bases. J lost 10 bases, V lost 6 bases, and 4 bases had no gene match. The CDR3 covers 14 residues. CDR1 is SNHLY, CDR2 FYNNEI, per germline. The DNA of the CDR3 is TGTGCCAGCAGCCGGGGACTAGCGGGAGGCGAGCAGTTCTTC. It translates to CASSRGLAGGEQFF.

J is TRBJ2-7 and V is TRBV27; D possibly corresponds to TRBD2 (6 bases). Germline V gene sequence: CDR1 MNHEY, CDR2 SMNVEV (reference sequence). The CDR3 sequence is 14 residues long. Between the trimmed V and J ends, which lost 2 bases and 4 bases, there was a span of 12 bases. The chain's CDR3 is CASSLRRREYEQYF. In DNA, the CDR3 is TGTGCCAGCAGTTTAAGGAGGAGGGAGTACGAGCAGTACTTC.